Below are 20 T cell receptor beta chains sequenced from a single sample in a study of shared clonotypes between healthy human individuals. CD45RO-negative, CCR7-positively selected cells formed the naive CD8 fraction, excluding terminally differentiated effector memory CD45RA+ cells. The assay was immunoSEQ multiplex PCR, and TCRdb's table has in-frame clones only and misses some. This table holds hundreds of thousands of clones, approximately 96% found once. The material sequenced was naive CD8+ T cells sorted from blood. Source of these receptors: a woman aged 25-40 years in good health.

To note about this clone: Other nucleotide sequences in the sample specify the same CDR3. This chain connects TRBV6-5 to TRBJ2-7; 7 nucleotides line up with TRBD2. Trimming removed 3 bases from V and 2 bases from J; junction bases left unmatched: 4. This CDR3 is built from 14 residues. The V gene's germline CDR1 is MNHEY and CDR2 SVGAGI. The CDR3 bases are TGTGCCAGCAGTTATAGCGGGCCCACCTACGAGCAGTACTTC. Protein product: CASSYSGPTYEQYF.

V and J are TRBV13 and TRBJ2-7; D is unresolved. The CDR3 spans 15 residues. The V gene lost 5 bases and the J gene lost 6 bases, with 20 bases spanning the gap. CDR1 is PRHDT, CDR2 FYEKMQ, per germline (reference sequence). The CDR3 reads CASSPTGPIIPEQYF. CDR3 sequence (DNA): TGTGCCAGCAGCCCCACCGGACCGATAATACCCGAGCAGTACTTC.

Turning to this clone: The same CDR3 is also encoded by other DNA sequences in this sample. CDR3 sequence (DNA): TGTGCCAGCATCGAGGAAGATAGCGGGAGGGTCTACGAGCAGTACTTC. Its translation: CASIEEDSGRVYEQYF. J is TRBJ2-7 and V is TRBV7-9; TRBD2 aligns across 11 bases. The germline CDR1 and CDR2 sequences are SEHNR and FQNEAQ (reference sequence). This CDR3 region has 16 residues. V dropped 7 bases and J dropped 3; count of bases not matched to a gene: 11.

The chain links TRBV4-1 to TRBJ1-6; D gene unclear. Trimming left V 0 bases short and J 7 bases short, with 16 bases between. The CDR3 is 17 amino acids. Germline CDR1 reads MGHRA; CDR2 reads YSYEKL. The CDR3 here is CASSQDPSPTPNSPLHF. Written as DNA, the CDR3 is TGCGCCAGCAGCCAAGATCCCAGTCCTACGCCCAATTCACCCCTCCACTTT.

The chain carries TRBV5-1 and TRBJ1-1, with a tentative D call TRBD1 (5 bases). The CDR3 has 13 residues. Deletions cut 5 bases from V and 4 bases from J, with 12 bases between. Per germline, CDR1 SGHRS and CDR2 YFSETQ. The CDR3 coding sequence is TGCGCCAGCAGGCTCCCACAGGCCACTGAAGCTTTCTTT. Its translation: CASRLPQATEAFF.

V and J are TRBV11-3 and TRBJ2-3; the D call may be TRBD1 or TRBD2 (6 bases each). The CDR3 sequence is 16 residues long. Trimming stripped 5 bases from V and 8 bases from J, with 23 bases between. In germline, CDR1 is SGHNT, CDR2 YENEEA. The CDR3 spells CASSVGGGNPRGTQYF. The CDR3 bases are TGTGCCAGCAGCGTCGGAGGAGGGAACCCCAGGGGTACGCAGTATTTT.

The chain uses TRBV7-9 and TRBJ1-1, with 7 bases lining up with TRBD1. The CDR3 loop spans 14 amino acids. V dropped 8 bases and J dropped 1; count of bases not matched to a gene: 7. CDR1 and CDR2 (germline): SEHNR, FQNEAQ (reference sequence). The CDR3 nucleotides read TGTGCCAGCCAGGGAGGGGGCGCGAACACTGAAGCTTTCTTT. This translates into CASQGGGANTEAFF.

The chain couples TRBV20-1 to TRBJ2-7; D unresolved. From germline, CDR1 is DFQATT and CDR2 SNEGSKA (reference sequence). Trimming removed 5 bases from V and 7 bases from J, with 12 bases in between. CDR3 length: 11 amino acids. This CDR3 is CSAPLGREQYF. In DNA form, the CDR3 reads TGCAGTGCTCCCCTCGGAAGGGAGCAGTACTTC.

The chain combines TRBV19 with TRBJ2-2, with D perhaps being TRBD1 or TRBD2 (6 bases each). This CDR3 spans 16 amino acids. The germline V gene has CDR1 LNHDA and CDR2 SQIVND (reference sequence). Trimming cost V 4 bases and J 7 bases, with 19 bases left between them. The CDR3 sequence: CASSKVRGRVDGELFF. CDR3 nucleotides: TGTGCCAGTAGTAAAGTCCGGGGGCGCGTGGACGGGGAGCTGTTTTTT.

This clone showed up just once. This sequence joins TRBV13 and TRBJ2-1, with a weak D call TRBD2 (6 bases). Between the trimmed V and J ends, which lost 0 bases and 3 bases, there was a span of 12 bases. CDR1 and CDR2 from the germline V gene are PRHDT and FYEKMQ (reference sequence). The CDR3 length is 16 residues. CDR3 sequence: CASSLGGSGFYNEQFF. CDR3 sequence (DNA): TGTGCCAGCAGCTTAGGAGGTAGCGGCTTCTACAATGAGCAGTTCTTC. Supplemented by reference TRBV13 and TRBJ2-1, the full variable domain reads AAGVIQSPRHLIKEKRETATLKCYPIPRHDTVYWYQQGPGQDPQFLISFYEKMQSDKGSIPDRFSAQQFSDYHSELNMSSLELGDSALYFCASSLGGSGFYNEQFFGPGTRLTVL.

The chain's CDR3 is CASSLGDSKPGYTF. In DNA form, the CDR3 reads TGTGCCAGCAGTTTAGGGGACAGCAAGCCTGGCTACACCTTC. The chain is built from TRBV27 and TRBJ1-2; 7 positions match TRBD1. The CDR3 contains 14 residues. CDR1 and CDR2 from the germline V gene are MNHEY and SMNVEV (reference sequence). Unmatched junction bases numbered 7, after V lost 2 bases and J lost 7 bases.

This sequence joins TRBV28 and TRBJ2-6; 7 nucleotides agree with TRBD1. The CDR3 is 15 amino acids. J was trimmed by 3 bases and V by 6 bases; bases with no gene match: 5. The V gene's germline CDR1 is MDHEN and CDR2 SYDVKM. CDR3 DNA sequence: TGTGCCAGCAGAGTGGGACAGCTTGGGGCCAACGTCCTGACTTTC. Residues: CASRVGQLGANVLTF.

The chain couples TRBV13 to TRBJ1-1, with 7 bases that match TRBD1. The trim removed 7 bases at V and 1 base at J, leaving 18 bases unmatched. Germline assignment: CDR1 PRHDT and CDR2 FYEKMQ (reference sequence). The CDR3 runs to 18 residues. This chain's CDR3 is CASINLSIRDSENTEAFF. The CDR3 nucleotides read TGTGCCAGCATCAACCTTTCGATCCGGGACAGTGAGAACACTGAAGCTTTCTTT.

In DNA form, the CDR3 reads TGCGCCACCTACGAGGCGGGGAGCCACGAGCAGTACTTC. Its translation is CATYEAGSHEQYF. The chain couples TRBV10-2 to TRBJ2-7; D is perhaps TRBD2 (6 bases). V gave up 10 bases and J gave up 5 bases, with 18 bases separating them. CDR3 length equals 13 residues. From germline, CDR1 is WSHSY and CDR2 SAAADI.

This clone was seen a single time. The CDR3: CASSFPGHLNTEAFF. For the CDR3, the DNA is TGTGCCAGCAGCTTCCCGGGACACCTTAACACTGAAGCTTTCTTT. The chain links TRBV7-3 to TRBJ1-1, with D tentatively TRBD1 (6 bases). The V end was cut by 3 bases, the J end by 2 bases, with 13 bases between. Germline V gene lookup returns CDR1 SGHTA and CDR2 FQGTGA. This CDR3 is 15 amino acids long.

The rearrangement joins TRBV19 to TRBJ1-2, with 7 nucleotides matching TRBD1. The CDR3 extends over 15 amino acids. J gave up 4 bases and V 0 bases, and 5 bases lay outside the gene matches. Germline values: CDR1 LNHDA, CDR2 SQIVND (reference sequence). As DNA, the CDR3 is TGTGCCAGTAGTATAGATCTAGGGACAGTCTATGGCTACACCTTC. Its translation: CASSIDLGTVYGYTF. Supplemented by reference TRBV19 and TRBJ1-2, the full variable domain reads DGGITQSPKYLFRKEGQNVTLSCEQNLNHDAMYWYRQDPGQGLRLIYYSQIVNDFQKGDIAEGYSVSREKKESFPLTVTSAQKNPTAFYLCASSIDLGTVYGYTFGSGTRLTVV.

Comment on this clone: Other DNA sequences within the sample encode an identical CDR3. This chain uses TRBV5-1 with TRBJ2-7; 8 nucleotides align to TRBD1. V was clipped by 4 bases and J by 1 base; unmatched bases: 4. The CDR3 sequence is 14 residues long. Per germline, CDR1 SGHRS and CDR2 YFSETQ. The CDR3 is CASSPWTGSYEQYF. As DNA, the CDR3 is TGCGCCAGCAGCCCATGGACAGGGTCCTACGAGCAGTACTTC.

The chain has TRBV4-1 and TRBJ2-1, with D hard to call. The V and J ends lost 9 bases and 2 bases respectively, with 8 bases between them. This CDR3 spans 12 amino acids. Germline lookup yields CDR1 MGHRA and CDR2 YSYEKL. The CDR3 DNA reads TGCGCCAGTACAACAACCTACAATGAGCAGTTCTTC. Its protein product is CASTTTYNEQFF.

This chain uses TRBV4-1 with TRBJ2-2; D unclear. CDR1 and CDR2 (germline): MGHRA, YSYEKL. This CDR3 is built from 14 residues. The V and J ends lost 4 bases and 3 bases respectively, with 9 bases between them. Written as DNA, the CDR3 is TGCGCCAGCAGCCCCCCCGGTCACACCGGGGAGCTGTTTTTT. As protein: CASSPPGHTGELFF.

The CDR3 sequence is CASRTPGTRGFRTQYF. CDR3 in DNA: TGTGCCAGTCGCACCCCCGGGACTAGAGGTTTTCGTACGCAGTATTTT. This rearrangement joins TRBV9 to TRBJ2-3; TRBD2 aligns across 8 bases. The length of the CDR3 is 16 residues. V gave up 8 bases and J gave up 8 bases; unmatched junction bases: 19. Germline CDR1 SGDLS, CDR2 YYNGEE.